These 17 T cell receptor beta chains were all obtained from the same sample, sequenced in a study of blood T cell repertoires in COVID-19. Sequencing used immunoSEQ multiplex PCR; TCRdb keeps in-frame clones, though not all of them. The sample lists approximately 150,000 clones, roughly 87% seen once, with 4% to 5% in the top ten. The sequencing input was peripheral blood. The receptors were gathered from a woman in her fifties or sixties with active or convalescent COVID-19.

The V call is TRBV10-1, the J call TRBJ2-5; 7 bases align to TRBD2. The V segment lost 6 bases and the J segment 4 bases; nucleotides outside the gene matches: 14. This CDR3 is built from 16 residues. The germline CDR1 and CDR2 sequences are WNHNN and SYGVQD (reference sequence). The CDR3 nucleotides read TGCGCCAGCAGGGATCTCGGGGGGTGGTGGGGAGAGACCCAGTACTTC. This sequence encodes CASRDLGGWWGETQYF.

V gene TRBV4-3 combines with J gene TRBJ1-4, with D hard to call. The CDR3 is 15 residues long. Germline V gene data show CDR1 as LGHNA and CDR2 as YSLEER. Deletions cut 0 bases from V and 3 bases from J, with 8 bases between. The chain's CDR3 is CASSQDRTANEKLFF. The CDR3 DNA sequence: TGCGCCAGCAGCCAAGATCGTACGGCTAATGAAAAACTGTTTTTT.

The rearrangement joins TRBV7-2 to TRBJ2-5; 10 nucleotides line up with TRBD2. V shed 6 bases and J 2 bases; nucleotides not matched to a gene: 3. Looked up from germline, CDR1 is SGHTA and CDR2 is FQGNSA. The CDR3 extends over 14 amino acids. The chain's CDR3 is CASRRTSGQETQYF. The CDR3 region has the DNA TGTGCCAGCAGACGGACTAGCGGACAAGAGACCCAGTACTTC. Full variable domain (remainder filled in from reference TRBV7-2 and TRBJ2-5): GAGVSQSPSNKVTEKGKDVELRCDPISGHTALYWYRQSLGQGLEFLIYFQGNSAPDKSGLPSDRFSAERTGGSVSTLTIQRTQQEDSAVYLCASRRTSGQETQYFGPGTRLLVL.

This sequence joins TRBV12-5 and TRBJ2-5; TRBD2 might be the D (5 bases). Per germline, CDR1 LGHNT and CDR2 FRNRAP. The CDR3 has 14 residues. Trimming took off 4 bases at V and 2 bases at J, with 11 bases between the two ends. This chain's CDR3 is CASGSRVAQETQYF. The DNA for the CDR3 is TGTGCTAGTGGTTCGCGGGTGGCTCAAGAGACCCAGTACTTC.

J is TRBJ1-1 and V is TRBV7-9, with D perhaps matching TRBD1 (6 bases). This CDR3 is 15 amino acids long. Germline V gene data show CDR1 as SEHNR and CDR2 as FQNEAQ (reference sequence). Trimming took 5 bases from V and 1 from J, leaving 14 bases between them. The CDR3 nucleotides are TGTGCCAGCAGCAAAGCCGGGACACCGAACACTGAAGCTTTCTTT. Amino acid sequence: CASSKAGTPNTEAFF. Looking up the rest from reference TRBV7-9 and TRBJ1-1 gives the full variable domain: DTGVSQNPRHKITKRGQNVTFRCDPISEHNRLYWYRQTLGQGPEFLTYFQNEAQLEKSRLLSDRFSAERPKGSFSTLEIQRTEQGDSAMYLCASSKAGTPNTEAFFGQGTRLTVV.

The chain has TRBV6-2 or TRBV6-3 and TRBJ2-7; 11 bases are shared with TRBD2. The CDR3 extends over 18 amino acids. Germline CDR1 reads MNHEY; CDR2 reads SVGEGT. V dropped 2 bases and J dropped 1; count of bases not matched to a gene: 10. The CDR3 is CASSYPMLGLAVSYEQYF. CDR3 coding DNA: TGTGCCAGCAGTTACCCGATGCTGGGACTAGCGGTTTCCTACGAGCAGTACTTC.

This clone showed up just a few times. The chain links TRBV11-2 to TRBJ2-7, with 9 bases aligning to TRBD1. After removal of 7 bases from V and 2 bases from J, the junction contained 12 bases not matched to a gene. CDR1 is SGHAT and CDR2 is FQNNGV in the germline V gene. The CDR3 has 16 residues. The CDR3 DNA reads as TGTGCCAGCAACGTTATAAGAGGGGACAGGGCCTACGAGCAGTACTTC. It translates to CASNVIRGDRAYEQYF. Filled out from reference TRBV11-2 and TRBJ2-7, the complete variable domain reads EAGVAQSPRYKIIEKRQSVAFWCNPISGHATLYWYQQILGQGPKLLIQFQNNGVVDDSQLPKDRFSAERLKGVDSTLKIQPAKLEDSAVYLCASNVIRGDRAYEQYFGPGTRLTVT.

The genes are TRBV11-2 and TRBJ1-6; D remains ambiguous. The CDR3 covers 14 residues. V lost 7 bases and J lost 0, with 7 bases in between. Germline lookup yields CDR1 SGHAT and CDR2 FQNNGV. The CDR3 here is CASNPSSYNSPLHF. The CDR3 DNA follows: TGTGCCAGCAATCCGAGCTCCTATAATTCACCCCTCCACTTT.

This clone occurred a few times. V and J are TRBV6-4 and TRBJ1-1; D call uncertain. The CDR3 length is 13 residues. The germline CDR1 and CDR2 sequences are MRHNA and SNTAGT. Trimming shortened V by 6 bases and J by 1 base, and 9 bases separated the two germline ends. As DNA, the CDR3 is TGTGCCAGCAGACTCGAGAGGAACACTGAAGCTTTCTTT. It encodes CASRLERNTEAFF.

The rearrangement uses TRBV21-1 and TRBJ2-1; TRBD2, as called in the table, went unchecked against the DNA. TRBV21-1 is labeled a pseudogene. The CDR3 is made up of 16 amino acids. The CDR3 here is CASSVEWASAYNEQFF. The DNA of the CDR3 is TGTGCCAGCAGCGTTGAGTGGGCTAGCGCCTACAATGAGCAGTTCTTC.

A word on this clone: One end of the junction does not line up with germline, which may come from a read error. V gene TRBV6-1 combines with J gene TRBJ2-7, with TRBD1 as a possible D gene (5 bases). The CDR3 spans 15 residues. The germline CDR1 and CDR2 sequences are MNHNS and SASEGT. Here the CDR3 reads CASREGDSHHDEQYF. CDR3 coding DNA: TGTGCCAGCAGGGAAGGCGACAGCCACCATGACGAGCAGTACTTC.

This clone was seen once. The rearrangement joins TRBV5-1 to TRBJ2-2; D uncertain. The CDR3 is 15 residues long. V lost 0 bases, J lost 1 base, and 7 bases lay in between. From germline, CDR1 is SGHRS and CDR2 YFSETQ. CDR3: CASSLDFLNTGELFF. CDR3 in DNA: TGCGCCAGCAGCTTGGACTTTTTGAACACCGGGGAGCTGTTTTTT. The complete variable domain, with remaining parts taken from reference TRBV5-1 and TRBJ2-2, reads KAGVTQTPRYLIKTRGQQVTLSCSPISGHRSVSWYQQTPGQGLQFLFEYFSETQRNKGNFPGRFSGRQFSNSRSEMNVSTLELGDSALYLCASSLDFLNTGELFFGEGSRLTVL.

The V gene is TRBV6-4, the J gene TRBJ1-2; D not certain. The germline gives CDR1 MRHNA, CDR2 SNTAGT. The CDR3 totals 13 residues. Trimming took 5 bases from V and 4 from J, leaving 11 bases between them. In DNA form, the CDR3 reads TGTGCCAGCAGTCCTGGGAGGCCCTATGGCTACACCTTC. Translation: CASSPGRPYGYTF.

This clone has a single count. This chain links TRBV7-2 with TRBJ2-2; no clear D. The CDR3 contains 12 residues. CDR1 SGHTA and CDR2 FQGNSA come from the germline V gene. Trimming stripped 5 bases from V and 6 bases from J, with 7 bases between. Here the CDR3 reads CASSRTPGELFF. In nucleotides, the CDR3 is TGTGCCAGCAGCCGTACACCCGGGGAGCTGTTTTTT.

This clone has a single count. The chain combines TRBV18 with TRBJ1-4, with a tentative D call TRBD1 (6 bases). With 3 bases removed from V and 0 bases from J, the gap between germline ends came to 17 bases. The CDR3 consists of 18 residues. Looked up from germline, CDR1 is KGHSH and CDR2 is LQKENI. The CDR3 here is CASSPRQVKGSTNEKLFF. The CDR3 DNA is TGTGCCAGCTCACCCCGACAGGTGAAAGGGTCAACTAATGAAAAACTGTTTTTT. The full variable domain, in which reference TRBV18 and TRBJ1-4 provide the parts outside the CDR3, is NAGVMQNPRHLVRRRGQEARLRCSPMKGHSHVYWYRQLPEEGLKFMVYLQKENIIDESGMPKERFSAEFPKEGPSILRIQQVVRGDSAAYFCASSPRQVKGSTNEKLFFGSGTQLSVL.

The chain uses TRBV5-1 and TRBJ2-6, with 7 bases aligning to TRBD1. CDR3 length: 17 residues. After removal of 2 bases from V and 4 bases from J, the junction contained 9 bases not matched to a gene. Germline V gene lookup returns CDR1 SGHRS and CDR2 YFSETQ. CDR3 region: CASSFSSGGRGANVLTF. CDR3 coding DNA: TGCGCCAGCAGCTTTTCGTCAGGGGGAAGAGGGGCCAACGTCCTGACTTTC.

The genes are TRBV27 and TRBJ1-2, with TRBD1 as a possible D gene (6 bases). V lost 3 bases and J lost 9, with 14 bases in between. The CDR3 extends over 13 amino acids. CDR1 is MNHEY and CDR2 is SMNVEV in the germline V gene (reference sequence). In DNA, the CDR3 is TGTGCCAGCAGTTTCGATCAGGGGAAGAGCTACACCTTC. Residues: CASSFDQGKSYTF.